The 30 T cell receptor beta chains presented below share a single source sample, sequenced in a study of neurological immune-mediated disorders. Via MiXCR, TCRdb re-called the 5' RACE reads, giving one row per CDR3 protein. There are tens of thousands of distinct CDR3 sequences in the sample; roughly 18% occur only once, and 15% to 19% lies in the top ten. Specimen: PBMCs. The receptors here all came from a woman aged 40 to 50 in good health.

This clonotype has at least ten counts. This chain links TRBV6-1 with TRBJ1-2; no reliable D call. Germline CDR1 is MNHNS and CDR2 is SASEGT. The CDR3 sequence is 14 residues long. V lost 1 base and J lost 0, with 6 bases in between. CDR3 nucleotides: TGTGCCAGCAGTGAAGGGGAAGCTAACTATGGCTACACCTTC. It yields the protein CASSEGEANYGYTF.

The chain joins TRBV19 to TRBJ2-3; no reliable D call. Trimming took off 5 bases at V and 5 bases at J, with 14 bases between the two ends. Per the germline V gene, CDR1 is LNHDA and CDR2 is SQIVND (reference sequence). The CDR3 runs to 14 residues. CDR3 sequence reads: CASSPAAERDTQYF. The DNA for the CDR3 is TGTGCCAGTAGTCCCGCCGCCGAAAGAGATACGCAGTATTTT.

This clonotype was seen many times. The chain employs TRBV6-6 and TRBJ2-1, with 7 bases identical to TRBD1. CDR3 length: 15 amino acids. CDR1 MNHNY and CDR2 SVGAGI come from the germline V gene (reference sequence). Germline trimming cut 6 bases from V and 0 bases from J; bases unmatched to any gene: 5. CDR3 sequence reads: CASRMTGNSYNEQFF. The CDR3 DNA follows: TGTGCCAGCAGAATGACAGGGAACTCCTACAATGAGCAGTTCTTC.

There are many counts of this clonotype. The chain uses TRBV7-2 and TRBJ2-3; the D is unclear. CDR1 SGHTA and CDR2 FQGNSA come from the germline V gene. The CDR3 is 16 amino acids. The germline V and J ends were trimmed by 2 bases and 4 bases, with 16 bases remaining between them. As DNA, the CDR3 is TGTGCCAGCAGCTTATCCCGGGTTTCGTTTGCAGATACGCAGTATTTT. Its protein is CASSLSRVSFADTQYF.

The J gene is TRBJ2-7, the V gene TRBV5-1; 8 bases map to TRBD2. The length of the CDR3 is 16 residues. V shed 4 bases, J shed 4 bases, and the junction held 13 bases outside the gene matches. Per germline, CDR1 SGHRS and CDR2 YFSETQ. In DNA form, the CDR3 reads TGCGCCAGCAGCACCGGTTGGGTAGCGGGGAAATACGAGCAGTACTTC. This encodes CASSTGWVAGKYEQYF.

The sample holds many counts of this clonotype. V is TRBV5-1 and J is TRBJ2-5, with 8 positions matching TRBD2. J was trimmed by 2 bases and V by 4 bases; bases with no gene match: 7. This CDR3 has 15 residues. Germline values: CDR1 SGHRS, CDR2 YFSETQ. CDR3 protein: CASSIGLAGQETQYF. As DNA, the CDR3 is TGCGCCAGCAGCATCGGCTTAGCGGGGCAAGAGACCCAGTACTTC.

This clonotype was detected many times. The V gene is TRBV20-1, the J gene TRBJ2-3; 8 bases align to TRBD1. This CDR3 is 14 amino acids long. V shed 6 bases, J shed 1 base, and the junction held 6 bases outside the gene matches. Germline V gene data show CDR1 as DFQATT and CDR2 as SNEGSKA (reference sequence). CDR3 bases: TGCAGTGCGCGGGACAGGCTTGGCACAGATACGCAGTATTTT. Its protein is CSARDRLGTDTQYF.

The CDR3 protein is CASSDREVGEKLFF. CDR3 DNA: TGCGCCAGCAGCGATCGGGAAGTCGGGGAAAAACTGTTTTTT. V and J are TRBV5-1 and TRBJ1-4; D is unclear. Germline assignment: CDR1 SGHRS and CDR2 YFSETQ. V was pared by 4 bases and J by 8 bases, with 15 bases between. The CDR3 spans 14 residues.

This clonotype has just a few counts. The chain employs TRBV5-5 and TRBJ1-1; D uncertain. The germline V and J ends were trimmed by 0 bases and 1 base, with 7 bases remaining between them. Germline CDR1 SGHKS, CDR2 YYEKEE (reference sequence). The CDR3 is made up of 14 amino acids. CDR3 bases: TGTGCCAGCAGCTTGGTGCTCAAGAACACTGAAGCTTTCTTT. The encoded protein is CASSLVLKNTEAFF.

This clonotype was seen repeatedly, ten times or more. The chain links TRBV10-2 to TRBJ1-4, with TRBD1 as a possible D gene (5 bases). The germline V gene encodes CDR1 WSHSY and CDR2 SAAADI. Trimming stripped 7 bases from V and 5 bases from J, with 11 bases between. This CDR3 comprises 13 residues. CDR3 residues: CASNRDLNEKLFF. Here the CDR3 DNA reads TGCGCCAGCAACCGGGACCTGAATGAAAAACTGTTTTTT.

There are many counts of this clonotype. The genes are TRBV7-6 and TRBJ2-1, with a possible D match to TRBD2 (7 bases). The germline V and J ends were trimmed by 5 bases and 1 base, with 21 bases remaining between them. CDR1 and CDR2 from the germline V gene are SGHVS and FNYEAQ. The CDR3 is 18 amino acids. The CDR3 reads CASSQPRGASRSYNEQFF. In DNA form, the CDR3 reads TGTGCCAGCAGCCAGCCTCGGGGGGCTTCGCGATCCTACAATGAGCAGTTCTTC.

Remarks on this clonotype: A much larger clone lies one base from this, so it may be a read error. This rearrangement joins TRBV10-3 to TRBJ2-3; D call uncertain. The CDR3 contains 17 residues. CDR1 and CDR2 from the germline V gene are ENHRY and SYGVKD. Trimming cost V 3 bases and J 6 bases, with 22 bases left between them. CDR3 bases: TGTGCCATCAGTGACGGTGTGGTAAAGACCGGGCTGGATACGCAGTATTTT. Translation: CAISDGVVKTGLDTQYF.

This clonotype has at least ten counts. This sequence joins TRBV6-2 or TRBV6-3 and TRBJ1-6; D possibly corresponds to TRBD1 (5 bases). Trimming took 7 bases from V and 7 from J, leaving 14 bases between them. CDR1 is MNHEY and CDR2 is SVGEGT in the germline V gene. The CDR3 is 14 residues long. Written as DNA, the CDR3 is TGTGCCAGCATTAACAGGTTCGGGAATTCACCCCTCCACTTT. As protein: CASINRFGNSPLHF.

This clonotype has a count of ten or more. The chain joins TRBV7-6 to TRBJ2-5; possible D gene TRBD1, 6 bases. There are 16 residues in the CDR3. V was pared by 1 base and J by 7 bases, with 19 bases between. CDR1 SGHVS and CDR2 FNYEAQ come from the germline V gene. The CDR3 DNA reads TGTGCCAGCAGCTTAGGAGCAGGGGAATCACAGGGGACCCAGTACTTC. Its protein product is CASSLGAGESQGTQYF.

The rearrangement links TRBV6-1 to TRBJ2-7, with D possibly being TRBD1 (5 bases). The ends were cut back, 6 bases at V and 3 bases at J, with 15 bases in the middle. The germline gives CDR1 MNHNS, CDR2 SASEGT. The CDR3 consists of 14 residues. The CDR3 is CASRVGERYYEQYF. The CDR3, as DNA: TGTGCCAGCAGGGTAGGGGAAAGATACTACGAGCAGTACTTC.

This chain uses TRBV2 with TRBJ2-3, with D tentatively TRBD2 (5 bases). CDR3 size: 16 residues. Germline V CDR1 and CDR2: SNHLY, FYNNEI. V was shortened by 3 bases and J by 0 bases, with 13 bases between the two germline ends. The CDR3 protein is CASSDRTGSSTDTQYF. The CDR3 coding sequence is TGTGCCAGCAGTGATAGAACGGGATCTAGCACAGATACGCAGTATTTT. Complete variable domain (other parts from reference TRBV2 and TRBJ2-3): EPEVTQTPSHQVTQMGQEVILRCVPISNHLYFYWYRQILGQKVEFLVSFYNNEISEKSEIFDDQFSVERPDGSNFTLKIRSTKLEDSAMYFCASSDRTGSSTDTQYFGPGTRLTVL.

This clonotype occurred many times. V usage is TRBV7-2 and J usage is TRBJ2-5; 12 bases line up with TRBD2. The germline CDR1 and CDR2 sequences are SGHTA and FQGNSA. V lost 5 bases to trimming and J lost 5 bases; unmatched junction nucleotides: 12. CDR3 length: 17 amino acids. CDR3 sequence: CASSRSSSGGGQETQYF. The CDR3 coding sequence is TGTGCCAGCAGCCGATCCTCTAGCGGGGGGGGCCAGGAGACCCAGTACTTC.

This rearrangement joins TRBV5-4 to TRBJ2-1, with D perhaps TRBD1 (6 bases). Trimming stripped 4 bases from V and 9 bases from J, with 20 bases between. The CDR3 is 15 amino acids. The germline CDR1 and CDR2 sequences are SGHNT and YYREEE (reference sequence). In nucleotides, the CDR3 is TGTGCCAGCAGCATGGGACAATCGAGTATGGGTGAGCAGTTCTTC. The encoded protein is CASSMGQSSMGEQFF.

This clonotype was seen ten or more times. CDR3 sequence (DNA): TGTGCCAGCAGTTACCCTATTAGGGGAGGAAACTACGAGCAGTACTTC. It translates to CASSYPIRGGNYEQYF. The chain recombines TRBV6-5 with TRBJ2-7, with a possible D match to TRBD2 (6 bases). Germline V gene sequence: CDR1 MNHEY, CDR2 SVGAGI. This CDR3 contains 16 residues. V was cut by 2 bases and J by 3 bases, with 17 bases left in between.

The V call is TRBV19, the J call TRBJ1-5; the D gene is possibly TRBD1 (5 bases). V was shortened by 7 bases and J by 6 bases, with 16 bases between the two germline ends. Germline CDR1 LNHDA, CDR2 SQIVND (reference sequence). The CDR3 totals 14 residues. DNA of the CDR3: TGTGCCAGTACCCCGTGGGGGGGGGTTCAGCCCCAGCATTTT. Protein product: CASTPWGGVQPQHF.

This clonotype was recorded at least ten times. The chain is built from TRBV5-1 and TRBJ1-6; perhaps TRBD1 as D (6 bases). This CDR3 is 14 amino acids long. Germline CDR1 reads SGHRS; CDR2 reads YFSETQ. V was trimmed by 4 bases and J by 10 bases, leaving 15 bases between them. Here the CDR3 reads CASSLKDSGSPLHF. CDR3 DNA: TGCGCCAGCAGCCTAAAGGACAGTGGATCACCCCTCCACTTT. Variable domain in full (rest from reference TRBV5-1 and TRBJ1-6): KAGVTQTPRYLIKTRGQQVTLSCSPISGHRSVSWYQQTPGQGLQFLFEYFSETQRNKGNFPGRFSGRQFSNSRSEMNVSTLELGDSALYLCASSLKDSGSPLHFGNGTRLTVT.

This clonotype is a singleton in its sample. V gene TRBV27 combines with J gene TRBJ2-7; D uncertain. The CDR3 sequence is 12 residues long. With 11 bases removed from V and 4 bases from J, the gap between germline ends came to 15 bases. Per germline, CDR1 MNHEY and CDR2 SMNVEV (reference sequence). The chain's CDR3 is CASVRWRYEQYV. CDR3 bases: TGTGCCTCGGTCAGGTGGCGATACGAGCAGTACGTC.

This clonotype was counted ten times or more. The chain uses TRBV15 and TRBJ2-5, with 10 bases that match TRBD2. Trimming cost V 4 bases and J 2 bases; bases outside gene matches: 7. CDR3 length: 16 residues. Per the germline V gene, CDR1 is LNHNV and CDR2 is YYDKDF (reference sequence). In nucleotides, the CDR3 is TGTGCCACCAGCAATGGAGCGGGGGGGCCTCAAGAGACCCAGTACTTC. Encoded protein: CATSNGAGGPQETQYF.

This clonotype occurred many times. Here the CDR3 DNA reads TGTGCCAGCAGTGGGGGACAGGGGGCCATCAAGAGAGACCAGTACTTC. This translates into CASSGGQGAIKRDQYF. This chain links TRBV27 with TRBJ2-5, with TRBD1 matching over 12 bases. CDR1 and CDR2 from the germline V gene are MNHEY and SMNVEV (reference sequence). CDR3 length: 16 residues. The V and J ends lost 5 bases and 10 bases, in that order; junction bases with no gene match: 14.

This clonotype appeared many times. J is TRBJ2-7 and V is TRBV20-1; 9 positions agree with TRBD1. From germline, CDR1 is DFQATT and CDR2 SNEGSKA (reference sequence). The CDR3 covers 15 residues. The CDR3 region has the DNA TGCAAACCCGCCGCCGGGACAGGGACTGGCGACGAGCAGTACGTC. Residues: CKPAAGTGTGDEQYV.

This sequence joins TRBV3-1 and TRBJ2-4; D perhaps matches TRBD1 (5 bases). Trimming removed 0 bases at V and 8 bases at J, with 11 bases between. The CDR3 runs to 14 residues. Germline values: CDR1 LGHDT, CDR2 YNNKEL (reference sequence). The CDR3 sequence is CASSQDPGWDIQYF. DNA for the CDR3: TGTGCCAGCAGCCAAGACCCAGGGTGGGACATTCAGTACTTC.

The chain has TRBV5-1 and TRBJ2-1; D gene ambiguous. V was cut by 0 bases and J by 4 bases, with 8 bases left in between. The CDR3 contains 14 residues. Germline V gives CDR1 SGHRS, CDR2 YFSETQ. The CDR3 here is CASSLDPKYNEQFF. The CDR3 nucleotides read TGCGCCAGCAGCTTGGATCCGAAATACAATGAGCAGTTCTTC. The full variable domain, in which reference TRBV5-1 and TRBJ2-1 provide the parts outside the CDR3, is KAGVTQTPRYLIKTRGQQVTLSCSPISGHRSVSWYQQTPGQGLQFLFEYFSETQRNKGNFPGRFSGRQFSNSRSEMNVSTLELGDSALYLCASSLDPKYNEQFFGPGTRLTVL.

This clonotype was recorded many times. The chain uses TRBV20-1 and TRBJ1-2; D possibly corresponds to TRBD1 (5 bases). The V end lost 6 bases, the J end lost 2 bases, and 10 bases lay between the germline ends. The CDR3 sequence is 12 residues long. Per the germline V gene, CDR1 is DFQATT and CDR2 is SNEGSKA (reference sequence). CDR3 sequence reads: CSASRANYGYTF. Here the CDR3 DNA reads TGCAGTGCAAGCAGGGCGAACTATGGCTACACCTTC.

Only a few counts were recorded for this clonotype. The rearrangement uses TRBV28 and TRBJ2-2; D gene ambiguous. Trimming left V 6 bases short and J 4 bases short, with 15 bases between. Germline CDR1 and CDR2: MDHEN and SYDVKM. CDR3 size: 15 residues. The CDR3 reads CASSPGSWVTGELFF. CDR3 nucleotides: TGTGCCAGCAGCCCCGGGTCCTGGGTCACCGGGGAGCTGTTTTTT.

The chain joins TRBV20-1 to TRBJ2-3; the D is unclear. There are 14 residues in the CDR3. V was pared by 1 base and J by 0 bases, with 8 bases between. Germline V lookup: CDR1 DFQATT, CDR2 SNEGSKA (reference sequence). The CDR3 DNA is TGCAGTGCTAGAGGTCTAACCAGCACAGATACGCAGTATTTT. It encodes CSARGLTSTDTQYF.